Listed here are 31 T cell receptor beta chains from one sample, sequenced in a study of vaccination and CD4 T cells after COVID-19. Researchers used the Oncomine TCR Beta short-read assay to sequence DNA from cultured CD4+ T cells. TCRdb itself ran the PCR reads through MiXCR, one entry per CDR3 protein. The sample yields about 23,000 distinct CDR3 sequences, 43% seen once. These receptors' antigens are unknown. Time point meaning: late sampling 161 to 241 days after vaccination in a few convalescent patients. The treatment is: roughly ten-day PBMC culture with coronavirus spike peptide pools or control peptides (ViraFEST assay). Sequencing was performed on CD4+ T cells from blood, cultured in vitro, taken about 7 months after SARS-CoV-2 vaccination. The receptors derive from a human donor who had recovered from COVID-19.

In nucleotides, the CDR3 is TGTGCCAGCAGCTTAGGCGGGACAGAGACCCAGTACTTC. It is translated as CASSLGGTETQYF. This chain links TRBV7-3 with TRBJ2-5, with TRBD2 as a possible D gene (6 bases). The germline V gene encodes CDR1 SGHTA and CDR2 FQGTGA. The V end was cut by 2 bases, the J end by 4 bases, with 8 bases between. This CDR3 spans 13 amino acids.

This clonotype has only a few counts. This rearrangement joins TRBV7-2 to TRBJ2-2; the D gene is possibly TRBD2 (6 bases). CDR1 SGHTA and CDR2 FQGNSA come from the germline V gene. Trimming removed 5 bases at V and 3 bases at J, with 16 bases between. The CDR3 extends over 16 amino acids. The CDR3 protein is CASSRDLEGHTGELFF. The CDR3 DNA reads TGTGCCAGCAGCCGAGACTTGGAGGGCCACACCGGGGAGCTGTTTTTT.

This sequence joins TRBV4-2 and TRBJ2-7, with D perhaps matching TRBD1 or TRBD2 (5 bases each). V was trimmed by 4 bases and J by 6 bases, leaving 16 bases between them. The CDR3 consists of 14 residues. The germline CDR1 and CDR2 sequences are LGHNA and YNFKEQ. CDR3 sequence: CASSPLGTSSEQYF. The CDR3 DNA is TGTGCCAGCAGCCCCCTCGGGACCTCCAGCGAGCAGTACTTC.

A few counts support this clonotype. The chain combines TRBV7-9 with TRBJ2-3, with a tentative D call TRBD2 (6 bases). The V and J ends lost 5 bases and 2 bases respectively, with 14 bases between them. Germline CDR1 reads SEHNR; CDR2 reads FQNEAQ (reference sequence). The CDR3 has 15 amino acids. CDR3: CASSPLGGYTDTQYF. In DNA, the CDR3 is TGTGCCAGCAGCCCGTTGGGGGGATACACAGATACGCAGTATTTT.

V is TRBV20-1 and J is TRBJ2-5; 14 nucleotides line up with TRBD2. The CDR3 totals 24 residues. From germline, CDR1 is DFQATT and CDR2 SNEGSKA (reference sequence). V shed 1 base, J shed 1 base, and the junction held 26 bases outside the gene matches. The CDR3 DNA reads TGCAGTGCTAGAGCCCCCCGTTTTTGGGTCGAAGGGACTAGCGGGAGTTTTTTCCAAGAGACCCAGTACTTC. Residues: CSARAPRFWVEGTSGSFFQETQYF.

The chain links TRBV6-1 to TRBJ2-3; tentative D call: TRBD1 (5 bases). The CDR3 has 13 amino acids. In germline, CDR1 is MNHNS, CDR2 SASEGT. Between the trimmed V and J ends, which lost 8 bases and 0 bases, there was a span of 9 bases. As DNA, the CDR3 is TGTGCCAGCGTACAGGCGAGCACAGATACGCAGTATTTT. This codes for CASVQASTDTQYF.

The chain recombines TRBV7-2 with TRBJ2-7, with TRBD2 identical over 7 bases. V shed 1 base and J 3 bases; nucleotides not matched to a gene: 3. Germline V gene sequence: CDR1 SGHTA, CDR2 FQGNSA. The CDR3 is 14 amino acids. The CDR3 coding sequence is TGTGCCAGCAGCTTAGGGGCTAGCGGCTACGAGCAGTACTTC. As protein: CASSLGASGYEQYF.

The chain combines TRBV28 with TRBJ1-1; TRBD1 matches 11 bases. Looked up from germline, CDR1 is MDHEN and CDR2 is SYDVKM. This CDR3 spans 14 amino acids. With 8 bases clipped from V and 8 bases from J, the junction kept 10 bases outside the gene matches. Here the CDR3 reads CASHSRTGGVEAFF. CDR3 DNA sequence: TGTGCCAGCCACTCTCGGACAGGGGGCGTAGAAGCTTTCTTT.

V usage is TRBV7-8 and J usage is TRBJ2-3; TRBD2 is a possible D gene (6 bases). Trimming removed 10 bases from V and 4 bases from J, with 18 bases in between. The germline gives CDR1 SGHVS, CDR2 FQNEAQ. The CDR3 has 14 amino acids. In DNA form, the CDR3 reads TGTGCCACCCACCGGGACTGGGGCTCAGATACGCAGTATTTT. Protein: CATHRDWGSDTQYF.

The chain is built from TRBV6-5 and TRBJ2-6, with 7 bases that match TRBD1. CDR1 MNHEY and CDR2 SVGAGI come from the germline V gene. CDR3 length: 15 amino acids. V lost 2 bases, J lost 4 bases, and 2 bases stayed unmatched. DNA of the CDR3: TGTGCCAGCAGTTACGAGGGGGCCGGGGCCAACGTCCTGACTTTC. Translation: CASSYEGAGANVLTF.

The DNA for the CDR3 is TGCAGTGCTAGTAGGCTGTACCAAGAGACCCAGTACTTC. It codes for CSASRLYQETQYF. This sequence joins TRBV20-1 and TRBJ2-5; D is unclear. Germline-derived CDR1 and CDR2 are DFQATT and SNEGSKA (reference sequence). Trimming stripped 3 bases from V and 0 bases from J, with 8 bases between. There are 13 residues in the CDR3.

This chain uses TRBV5-6 with TRBJ2-5; D remains unclear. Trimming removed 2 bases at V and 4 bases at J, with 6 bases between. Germline V gene sequence: CDR1 SGHDT, CDR2 YYEEEE. The CDR3 consists of 12 residues. CDR3 DNA: TGTGCCAGCAGCTTCGAACGAGAGACCCAGTACTTC. It encodes CASSFERETQYF.

The chain links TRBV7-2 to TRBJ2-7; D is possibly TRBD2 (6 bases). There are 16 residues in the CDR3. Germline assignment: CDR1 SGHTA and CDR2 FQGNSA. Trimming cost V 3 bases and J 3 bases, with 18 bases left between them. CDR3 protein: CASSFGGSREIYEQYF. The DNA of the CDR3 is TGTGCCAGCAGCTTTGGTGGCTCGCGGGAAATCTACGAGCAGTACTTC.

This clonotype has just a few counts. The V and J genes are TRBV20-1 and TRBJ2-4, with D possibly TRBD2 on 5 matching bases. Germline CDR1 DFQATT, CDR2 SNEGSKA (reference sequence). The CDR3 contains 13 residues. Trimming pared 3 bases from V and 9 bases from J, leaving 15 bases between. CDR3 loop: CSASWLSGSIQYF. As DNA, the CDR3 is TGCAGTGCTAGTTGGTTATCGGGAAGCATTCAGTACTTC.

This clonotype was detected once. The chain couples TRBV6-1 to TRBJ2-3, with unresolved D. The CDR3 contains 15 residues. CDR1 is MNHNS, CDR2 SASEGT, per germline. V was pared by 6 bases and J by 2 bases, with 15 bases between. The CDR3 is CASRERERHTDTQYF. CDR3 coding DNA: TGTGCCAGCAGGGAGAGAGAGAGACACACAGATACGCAGTATTTT.

The chain links TRBV28 to TRBJ2-3; TRBD2 matches at 11 bases. After removal of 4 bases from V and 1 base from J, the junction contained 4 bases not matched to a gene. Germline loops: CDR1 MDHEN, CDR2 SYDVKM. This CDR3 region has 16 residues. The CDR3 here is CASSSRLAGRTDTQYF. CDR3 in DNA: TGTGCCAGCAGTTCTCGACTAGCGGGGCGCACAGATACGCAGTATTTT.

J is TRBJ2-5 and V is TRBV28, with 9 bases that match TRBD1. The V and J ends lost 5 bases and 3 bases, in that order; junction bases with no gene match: 4. There are 14 residues in the CDR3. Germline assignment: CDR1 MDHEN and CDR2 SYDVKM. CDR3 DNA sequence: TGTGCCAGCAGTCCGACAGGGGGGGAAGAGACCCAGTACTTC. This codes for CASSPTGGEETQYF.

The chain joins TRBV6-2 or TRBV6-3 to TRBJ2-5; no clear D gene. The CDR3 consists of 13 residues. Germline V gives CDR1 MNHEY, CDR2 SVGEGT. V was trimmed by 6 bases and J by 5 bases, leaving 13 bases between them. The CDR3 protein is CASRPPLGETQYF. CDR3 nucleotide sequence: TGTGCCAGCAGGCCGCCGCTAGGGGAGACCCAGTACTTC.

For this clonotype: The junction departs from the called germline gene at one end, perhaps through a read error. The chain combines TRBV10-3 with TRBJ2-7; perhaps TRBD1 as D (6 bases). Germline CDR1 is ENHRY and CDR2 is SYGVKD. The CDR3 length is 14 residues. The CDR3 reads CATLSRGTPYGQYF. The CDR3 DNA sequence: TGTGCCACGTTAAGCAGGGGAACACCCTACGGGCAGTACTTC.

The chain combines TRBV20-1 with TRBJ2-3, with a weak D call TRBD2 (6 bases). Germline V CDR1 and CDR2: DFQATT, SNEGSKA (reference sequence). Trimming took 3 bases from V and 4 from J, leaving 11 bases between them. The CDR3 has 13 residues. The CDR3 region is CSARRGGADTQYF. CDR3 in DNA: TGCAGTGCTAGGCGGGGTGGGGCAGATACGCAGTATTTT.

Worth noting for this clonotype: One end of the junction fails to match germline, which may point to a read error. The chain recombines TRBV7-7 with TRBJ2-5; no clear D. Germline values: CDR1 SSHAT, CDR2 FNYEAQ (reference sequence). This CDR3 has 13 residues. In nucleotides, the CDR3 is TGTGCTAGCAGCTTGGGCCCAAAAGAGACCCAGTACTTC. It specifies CASSLGPKETQYF.

In its sample, this clonotype was seen a few times. The rearrangement joins TRBV20-1 to TRBJ2-7, with D uncertain. This CDR3 contains 14 residues. In germline, CDR1 is DFQATT, CDR2 SNEGSKA (reference sequence). V was pared by 1 base and J by 6 bases, with 16 bases between. For the CDR3, the DNA is TGCAGTGCTAGAGTCCCCTTGACCAGGAGCGAGCAGTACTTC. Encoded protein: CSARVPLTRSEQYF.

The chain employs TRBV27 and TRBJ2-6, with TRBD1 identical over 7 bases. Germline-derived CDR1 and CDR2 are MNHEY and SMNVEV (reference sequence). The CDR3 spans 16 residues. Trimming took 3 bases from V and 2 from J; bases not matched to a gene: 4. CDR3 residues: CASSFEGAAGANVLTF. CDR3 in DNA: TGTGCCAGCAGTTTCGAGGGGGCGGCTGGGGCCAACGTCCTGACTTTC.

The CDR3 region has the DNA TGCAGTGCCCCTCCCCCGGCAGGGGCCATGGAGACCCAGTACTTC. Protein product: CSAPPPAGAMETQYF. The J gene is TRBJ2-5, the V gene TRBV20-1; possible D gene TRBD1, 6 bases. The CDR3 has 15 residues. Germline V gene data show CDR1 as DFQATT and CDR2 as SNEGSKA (reference sequence). V lost 6 bases and J lost 5, with 22 bases in between.

The chain links TRBV6-1 to TRBJ2-3, with D perhaps assigned TRBD1 or TRBD2 (5 bases each). Trimming stripped 7 bases from V and 0 bases from J, with 14 bases between. Looked up from germline, CDR1 is MNHNS and CDR2 is SASEGT. The CDR3 is made up of 15 amino acids. Written as DNA, the CDR3 is TGTGCCAGCACCAACGGGGACGGTAGCACAGATACGCAGTATTTT. Its translation is CASTNGDGSTDTQYF.

The chain combines TRBV6-4 with TRBJ2-6; D is uncertain. Per germline, CDR1 MRHNA and CDR2 SNTAGT. V was trimmed by 0 bases and J by 0 bases, leaving 3 bases between them. The length of the CDR3 is 15 residues. The CDR3 spells CASSDSDSGANVLTF. DNA of the CDR3: TGTGCCAGCAGTGACTCTGACTCTGGGGCCAACGTCCTGACTTTC.

The rearrangement links TRBV20-1 to TRBJ2-3, with a tentative D call TRBD1 (5 bases). Germline values: CDR1 DFQATT, CDR2 SNEGSKA (reference sequence). Trimming pared 5 bases from V and 2 bases from J, leaving 8 bases between. This CDR3 has 12 amino acids. This chain's CDR3 is CSAPDNTDTQYF. The CDR3 DNA reads TGCAGTGCTCCGGACAACACAGATACGCAGTATTTT.

This clonotype was seen a few times. The V gene is TRBV27, the J gene TRBJ1-5; D uncertain. Looked up from germline, CDR1 is MNHEY and CDR2 is SMNVEV (reference sequence). This CDR3 is 14 amino acids long. V gave up 4 bases and J gave up 2 bases, with 9 bases separating them. CDR3 nucleotide sequence: TGTGCCAGCAGTTCAGGAGGCGGCAATCAGCCCCAGCATTTT. This encodes CASSSGGGNQPQHF.

Notes on this clonotype: The junction departs from germline at one end; a sequencing error may be responsible. The rearrangement uses TRBV19 and TRBJ2-5; no clear D. The CDR3 covers 15 residues. Germline CDR1 and CDR2: LNHDA and SQIVND (reference sequence). CDR3 sequence (DNA): TGTGTCAGTAGTAGAGCTCCAGAAATACAAGAGACCCAGTACTTC. Protein product: CVSSRAPEIQETQYF.

The V call is TRBV19, the J call TRBJ1-5; D is possibly TRBD1 (5 bases). V lost 5 bases to trimming and J lost 7 bases, with 12 bases between them. Germline V gives CDR1 LNHDA, CDR2 SQIVND (reference sequence). This CDR3 comprises 13 residues. The CDR3 protein is CASSPQGYQPQHF. The CDR3 DNA sequence: TGTGCCAGTAGTCCGCAGGGATACCAGCCCCAGCATTTT.

This clonotype was seen more than once but under ten times. The chain combines TRBV20-1 with TRBJ2-3, with D perhaps TRBD1 (6 bases). Germline V gives CDR1 DFQATT, CDR2 SNEGSKA (reference sequence). The CDR3 runs to 12 residues. V was clipped by 8 bases and J by 0 bases, with 9 bases between them. The chain's CDR3 is CSYRASTDTQYF. Written as DNA, the CDR3 is TGCAGTTACAGGGCTAGCACAGATACGCAGTATTTT.